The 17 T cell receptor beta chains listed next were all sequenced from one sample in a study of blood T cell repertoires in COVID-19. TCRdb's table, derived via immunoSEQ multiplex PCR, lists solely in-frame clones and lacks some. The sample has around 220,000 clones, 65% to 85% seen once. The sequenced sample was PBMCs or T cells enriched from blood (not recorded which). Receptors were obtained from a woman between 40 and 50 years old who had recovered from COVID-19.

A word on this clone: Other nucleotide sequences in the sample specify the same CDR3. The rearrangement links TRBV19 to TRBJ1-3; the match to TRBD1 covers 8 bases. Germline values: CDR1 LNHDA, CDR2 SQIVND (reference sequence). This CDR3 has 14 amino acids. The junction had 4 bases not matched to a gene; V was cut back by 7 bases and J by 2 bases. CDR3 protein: CASTTRGPGNTIYF. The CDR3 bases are TGTGCCAGTACCACCAGGGGGCCTGGAAACACCATATATTTT.

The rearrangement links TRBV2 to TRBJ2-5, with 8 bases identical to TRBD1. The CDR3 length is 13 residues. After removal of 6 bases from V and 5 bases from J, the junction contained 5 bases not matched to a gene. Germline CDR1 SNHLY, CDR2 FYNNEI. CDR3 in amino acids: CASRSTGEETQYF. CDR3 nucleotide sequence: TGTGCCAGCAGGTCGACAGGGGAGGAGACCCAGTACTTC.

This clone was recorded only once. CDR3 loop: CASSLLAGEDTQYF. The CDR3 region has the DNA TGTGCCAGCAGCTTACTAGCGGGAGAGGATACGCAGTATTTT. The chain links TRBV7-3 to TRBJ2-3, with 10 bases fitting TRBD2. Germline values: CDR1 SGHTA, CDR2 FQGTGA. Trimming at V came to 2 bases and at J to 6 bases, leaving 2 bases not matched to a gene. The CDR3 contains 14 residues.

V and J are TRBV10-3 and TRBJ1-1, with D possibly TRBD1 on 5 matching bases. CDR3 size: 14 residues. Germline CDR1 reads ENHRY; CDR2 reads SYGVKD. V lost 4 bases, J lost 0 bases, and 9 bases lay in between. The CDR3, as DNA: TGTGCCATCAGTGGTGACAGCTTGAACACTGAAGCTTTCTTT. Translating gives CAISGDSLNTEAFF.

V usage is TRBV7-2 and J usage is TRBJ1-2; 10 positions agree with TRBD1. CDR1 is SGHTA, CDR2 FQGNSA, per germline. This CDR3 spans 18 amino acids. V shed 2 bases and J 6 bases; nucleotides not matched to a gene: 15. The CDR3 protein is CASSLPRTGGGRFDGYTF. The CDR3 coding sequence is TGTGCCAGCAGCTTACCGCGGACAGGGGGGGGTCGGTTCGATGGCTACACCTTC.

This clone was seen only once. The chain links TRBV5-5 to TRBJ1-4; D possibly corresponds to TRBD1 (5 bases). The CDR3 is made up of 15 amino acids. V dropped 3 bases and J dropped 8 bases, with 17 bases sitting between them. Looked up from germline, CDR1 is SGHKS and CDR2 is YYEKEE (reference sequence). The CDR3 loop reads CASSWNQGIEEKLFF. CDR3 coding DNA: TGTGCCAGCAGCTGGAACCAGGGAATTGAAGAAAAACTGTTTTTT.

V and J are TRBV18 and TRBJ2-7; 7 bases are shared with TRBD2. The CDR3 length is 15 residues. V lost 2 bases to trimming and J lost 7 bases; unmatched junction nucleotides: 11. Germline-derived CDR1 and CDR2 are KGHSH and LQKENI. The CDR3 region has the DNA TGTGCCAGCTCACCAGCAGGCTATCGGGGGGAGGAGCAGTACTTC. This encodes CASSPAGYRGEEQYF.

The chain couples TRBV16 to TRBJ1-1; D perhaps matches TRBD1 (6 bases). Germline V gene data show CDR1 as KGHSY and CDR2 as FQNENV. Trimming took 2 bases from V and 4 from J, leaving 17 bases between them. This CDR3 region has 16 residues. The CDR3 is CASSQTGQGFATEAFF. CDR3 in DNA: TGTGCCAGCAGCCAAACGGGGCAGGGGTTCGCCACTGAAGCTTTCTTT.

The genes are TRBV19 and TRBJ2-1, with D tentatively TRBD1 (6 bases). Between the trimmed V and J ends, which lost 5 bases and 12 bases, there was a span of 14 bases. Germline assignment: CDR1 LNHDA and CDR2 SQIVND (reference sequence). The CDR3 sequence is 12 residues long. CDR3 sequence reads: CASSSRGYWQFF. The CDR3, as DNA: TGTGCCAGTAGTTCGAGGGGGTATTGGCAGTTCTTC.

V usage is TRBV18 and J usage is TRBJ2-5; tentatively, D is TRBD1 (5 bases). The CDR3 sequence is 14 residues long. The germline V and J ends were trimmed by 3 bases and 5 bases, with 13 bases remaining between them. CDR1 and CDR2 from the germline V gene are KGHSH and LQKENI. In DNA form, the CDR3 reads TGTGCCAGCTCACCCCTAGGGGCACGCGAGACCCAGTACTTC. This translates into CASSPLGARETQYF.

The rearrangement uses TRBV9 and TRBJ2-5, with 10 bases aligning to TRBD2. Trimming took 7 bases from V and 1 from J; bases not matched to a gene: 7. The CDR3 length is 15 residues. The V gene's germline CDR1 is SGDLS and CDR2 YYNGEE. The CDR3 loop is CASGTSALLQETQYF. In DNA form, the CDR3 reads TGTGCCAGCGGGACTAGCGCACTACTCCAAGAGACCCAGTACTTC. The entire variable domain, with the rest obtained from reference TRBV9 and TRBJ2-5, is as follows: DSGVTQTPKHLITATGQRVTLRCSPRSGDLSVYWYQQSLDQGLQFLIQYYNGEERAKGNILERFSAQQFPDLHSELNLSSLELGDSALYFCASGTSALLQETQYFGPGTRLLVL.

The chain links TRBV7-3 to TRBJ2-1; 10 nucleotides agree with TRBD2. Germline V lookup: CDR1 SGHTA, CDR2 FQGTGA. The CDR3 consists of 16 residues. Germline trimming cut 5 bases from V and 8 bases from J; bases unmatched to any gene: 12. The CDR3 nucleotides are TGTGCCAGCAGCCCCCCTCCTAGCGGGAGTGGCGATGAGCAGTTCTTC. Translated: CASSPPPSGSGDEQFF. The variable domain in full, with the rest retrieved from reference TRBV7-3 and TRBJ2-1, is GAGVSQTPSNKVTEKGKYVELRCDPISGHTALYWYRQSLGQGPEFLIYFQGTGAADDSGLPNDRFFAVRPEGSVSTLKIQRTERGDSAVYLCASSPPPSGSGDEQFFGPGTRLTVL.

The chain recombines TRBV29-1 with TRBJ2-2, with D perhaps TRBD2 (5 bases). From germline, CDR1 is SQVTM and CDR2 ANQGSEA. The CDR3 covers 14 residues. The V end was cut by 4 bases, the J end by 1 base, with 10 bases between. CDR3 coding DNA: TGCAGCGTTGGAGGGCTACGGAACACCGGGGAGCTGTTTTTT. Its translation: CSVGGLRNTGELFF.

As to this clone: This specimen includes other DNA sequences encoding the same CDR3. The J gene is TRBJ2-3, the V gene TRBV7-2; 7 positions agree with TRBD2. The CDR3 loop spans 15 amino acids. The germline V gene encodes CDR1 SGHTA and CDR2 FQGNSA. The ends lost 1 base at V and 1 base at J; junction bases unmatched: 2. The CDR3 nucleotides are TGTGCCAGCAGCTTAGTTCGGGGGGGCACAGATACGCAGTATTTT. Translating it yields CASSLVRGGTDTQYF.

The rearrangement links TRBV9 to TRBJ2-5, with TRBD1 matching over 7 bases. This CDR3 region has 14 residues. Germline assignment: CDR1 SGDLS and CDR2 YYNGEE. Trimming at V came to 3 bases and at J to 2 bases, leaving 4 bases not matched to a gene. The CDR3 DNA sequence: TGTGCCAGCAGCGCGCCGGGACAGCAAGAGACCCAGTACTTC. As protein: CASSAPGQQETQYF.

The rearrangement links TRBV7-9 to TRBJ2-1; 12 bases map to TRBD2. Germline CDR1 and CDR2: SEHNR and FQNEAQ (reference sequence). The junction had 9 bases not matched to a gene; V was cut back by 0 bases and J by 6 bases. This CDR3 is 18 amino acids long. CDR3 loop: CASSLAGTASGRGNEQFF. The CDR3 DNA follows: TGTGCCAGCAGCTTAGCAGGAACGGCTAGCGGGAGGGGCAATGAGCAGTTCTTC. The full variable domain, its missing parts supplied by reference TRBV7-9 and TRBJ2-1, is DTGVSQNPRHKITKRGQNVTFRCDPISEHNRLYWYRQTLGQGPEFLTYFQNEAQLEKSRLLSDRFSAERPKGSFSTLEIQRTEQGDSAMYLCASSLAGTASGRGNEQFFGPGTRLTVL.

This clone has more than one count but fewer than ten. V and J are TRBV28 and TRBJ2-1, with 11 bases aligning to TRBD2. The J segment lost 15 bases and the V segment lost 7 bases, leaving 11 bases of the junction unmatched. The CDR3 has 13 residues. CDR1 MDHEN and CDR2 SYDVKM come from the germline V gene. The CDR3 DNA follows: TGTGCCAGCACCAAAACTAGCGGGAGTCAGTGGTTCTTC. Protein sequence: CASTKTSGSQWFF.